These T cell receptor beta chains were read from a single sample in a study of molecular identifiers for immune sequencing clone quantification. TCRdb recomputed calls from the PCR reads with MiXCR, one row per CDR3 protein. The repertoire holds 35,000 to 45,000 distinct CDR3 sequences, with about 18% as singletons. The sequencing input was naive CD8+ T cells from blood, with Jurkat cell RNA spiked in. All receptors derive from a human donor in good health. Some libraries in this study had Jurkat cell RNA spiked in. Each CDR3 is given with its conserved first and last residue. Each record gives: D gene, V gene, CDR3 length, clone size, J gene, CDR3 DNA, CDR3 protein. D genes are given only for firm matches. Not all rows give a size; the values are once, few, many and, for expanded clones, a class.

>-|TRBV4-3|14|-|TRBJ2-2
TGCGCCAGCAGCTACCTGGGTGAAGGGGGGGAGCTGTTTTTT
CASSYLGEGGELFF
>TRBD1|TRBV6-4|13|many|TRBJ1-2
TGTGCCAGCAGTAAACAGGGGGCTCAAGGCTACACCTTC
CASSKQGAQGYTF
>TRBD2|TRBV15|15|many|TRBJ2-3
TGTGCCACCAGCAGCGGTAGCGGGAGAACAGATACGCAGTATTTT
CATSSGSGRTDTQYF
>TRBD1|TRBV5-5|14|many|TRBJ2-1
TGTGCCAGCAGTGTTGCCGGACAGGGGAATGAGCAGTTCTTC
CASSVAGQGNEQFF
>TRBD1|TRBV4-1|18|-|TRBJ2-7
TGCGCCAGCAGCCAACCCGGGACAGGGGTCTATATACTCGGCGAGCAGTACTTC
CASSQPGTGVYILGEQYF
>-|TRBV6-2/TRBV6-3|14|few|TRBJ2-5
TGTGCCACCTCAGTTCTTACGGACCAAGAGACCCAGTACTTC
CATSVLTDQETQYF
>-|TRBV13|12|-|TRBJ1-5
TGTGCCAGCAGCTTACTGAATCAGCCCCAGCATTTT
CASSLLNQPQHF
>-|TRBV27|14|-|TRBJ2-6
TGTGCCAGCAGTCCCATAGGTGGGGCCAACGTCCTGACTTTC
CASSPIGGANVLTF
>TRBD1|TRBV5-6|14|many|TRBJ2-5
TGTGCCAGCAGGGGACAGGGGGCACGAGAGACCCAGTACTTC
CASRGQGARETQYF
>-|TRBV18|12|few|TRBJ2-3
TGTGCCAGCTCCCCACTCTTGGATACGCAGTATTTT
CASSPLLDTQYF
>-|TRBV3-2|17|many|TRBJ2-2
TGTGCCAGCAGCCAAGATAGGGGGACAGGGAACACCGGGGAGCTGTTTTTT
CASSQDRGTGNTGELFF
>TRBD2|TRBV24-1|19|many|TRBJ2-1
TGTGCCACCAGTGATTTCTCTAGCGGGAGTACGAGCTCCTACAATGAGCAGTTCTTC
CATSDFSSGSTSSYNEQFF
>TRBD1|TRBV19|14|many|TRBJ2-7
TGTGCCAGTAGTCCCGCCGGGACAGTTTACGAGCAGTACTTC
CASSPAGTVYEQYF
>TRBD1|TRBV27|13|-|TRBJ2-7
TGTGCCAGCAGGAAGACAGGGAGCTACGAGCAGTACTTC
CASRKTGSYEQYF
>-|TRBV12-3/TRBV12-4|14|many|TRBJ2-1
TGTGCCAGCAGTTTTGTTCCAATATACAATGAGCAGTTCTTC
CASSFVPIYNEQFF
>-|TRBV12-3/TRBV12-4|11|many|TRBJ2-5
TGTGCCAGCAGCTCGGGGGAGACCCAGTACTTC
CASSSGETQYF
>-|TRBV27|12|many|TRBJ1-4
TGTGCCAGCAGTTTCGGGGGCGAAAAACTGTTTTTT
CASSFGGEKLFF
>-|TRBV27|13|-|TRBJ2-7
TGTGCCAGCAGTGAGCTAGGGGTTTACGAGCAGTACTTC
CASSELGVYEQYF
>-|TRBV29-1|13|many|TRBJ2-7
TGCAGCGTCCAACCAACTAGCAGATACGAGCAGTACTTC
CSVQPTSRYEQYF
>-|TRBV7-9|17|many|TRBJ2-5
TGTGCCAGCAGCTTGGGACCCCTTATGGGAAAACAAGAGACCCAGTACTTC
CASSLGPLMGKQETQYF
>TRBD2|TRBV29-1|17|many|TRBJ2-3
TGCAGCGTCGACGGGACTAGCGGGGGCGTCAGCACAGATACGCAGTATTTT
CSVDGTSGGVSTDTQYF
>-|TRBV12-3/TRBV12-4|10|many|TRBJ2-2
TGTGCCAGCAGTTTCAACGAGCTGTTTTTT
CASSFNELFF
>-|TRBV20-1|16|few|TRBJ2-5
TGCAGTGCTAGTTCTAATGAGGTAGTTTACCAAGAGACCCAGTACTTC
CSASSNEVVYQETQYF
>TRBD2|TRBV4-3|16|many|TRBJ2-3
TGCGCCAGCAGCCCCGCCCTAGCGGCCTCCACAGATACGCAGTATTTT
CASSPALAASTDTQYF
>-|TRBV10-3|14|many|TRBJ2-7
TGTGCCATCAGTGAACCGCAGGGGATCCACGAGCAGTACTTC
CAISEPQGIHEQYF
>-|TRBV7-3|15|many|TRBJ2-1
TGTGCCAGCAGTTTAGTGATACCTACATACAATGAGCAGTTCTTC
CASSLVIPTYNEQFF
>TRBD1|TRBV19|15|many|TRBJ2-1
TGTGCCAGTAGTATAGGGGACAGACTCTACAATGAGCAGTTCTTC
CASSIGDRLYNEQFF
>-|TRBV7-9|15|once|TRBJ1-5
TGTGCCAGCAGCTCCGGCGGGGGGACCAATCAGCCCCAGCATTTT
CASSSGGGTNQPQHF
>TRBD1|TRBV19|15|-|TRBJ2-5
TGTGCCAGTAGTAGCCGGGACAGGGGAACCGAGACCCAGTACTTC
CASSSRDRGTETQYF
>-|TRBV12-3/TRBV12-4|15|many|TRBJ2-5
TGTGCCAGCAGTTTGAGTTCCGGGGAAGGGAAGACCCAGTACTTC
CASSLSSGEGKTQYF
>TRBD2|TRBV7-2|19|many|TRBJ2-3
TGTGCCAGCAGCTTAATGGGGACTAGCGGGAGATACGGGGCAGATACGCAGTATTTT
CASSLMGTSGRYGADTQYF
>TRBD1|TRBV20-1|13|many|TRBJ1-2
TGCAGTGCTAGAGTGGGACAGTACTATGGCTACACCTTC
CSARVGQYYGYTF
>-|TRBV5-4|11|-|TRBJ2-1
TGTGCCAGCAGCCCCGGGGATGAGCAGTTCTTC
CASSPGDEQFF
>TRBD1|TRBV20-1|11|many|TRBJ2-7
TGCAGTGCTCGACAGGGGCCCGAGCAGTACTTC
CSARQGPEQYF
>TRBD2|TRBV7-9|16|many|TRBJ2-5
TGTGCCAGCAGCCTTCCGATGGTAGCGGGAGTTGAGACCCAGTACTTC
CASSLPMVAGVETQYF
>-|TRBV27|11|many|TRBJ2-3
TGTGCCAGCAGTAACACAGATACGCAGTATTTT
CASSNTDTQYF
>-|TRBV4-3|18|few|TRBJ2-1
TGCGCCAGCAGCCAATCCGCGGGCGGGATTTTTAGTTACAATGAGCAGTTCTTC
CASSQSAGGIFSYNEQFF